A single sample gave rise to the 29 T cell receptor beta chains below, sequenced in a study of identifying expanded T cells in peripheral blood. The repertoire was sequenced with immunoSEQ multiplex PCR; TCRdb's copy has only in-frame clones and lacks some. The table records 45,000 to 60,000 clones, approximately 83% of them present only once. The sample consisted of blood. These receptors were collected from a person aged 18 to 70 in good health.

CDR3 DNA sequence: TGTGCCAGCAGTCGCGAGGAGGCGGGAGGAGAGACCCAGTACTTC. This translates into CASSREEAGGETQYF. The chain combines TRBV2 with TRBJ2-5; 8 bases line up with TRBD2. CDR3 length equals 15 residues. The junction had 9 bases not matched to a gene; V was cut back by 5 bases and J by 4 bases. Germline V lookup: CDR1 SNHLY, CDR2 FYNNEI. Full variable domain (outside the CDR3, taken from reference TRBV2 and TRBJ2-5): EPEVTQTPSHQVTQMGQEVILRCVPISNHLYFYWYRQILGQKVEFLVSFYNNEISEKSEIFDDQFSVERPDGSNFTLKIRSTKLEDSAMYFCASSREEAGGETQYFGPGTRLLVL.

The chain employs TRBV2 and TRBJ1-1, with D maybe TRBD1 (5 bases). V lost 5 bases to trimming and J lost 1 base, with 11 bases between them. The CDR3 is 14 amino acids. CDR1 and CDR2 from the germline V gene are SNHLY and FYNNEI. CDR3 sequence: CASSTGRGNTEAFF. For the CDR3, the DNA is TGTGCCAGCAGTACGGGACGGGGGAACACTGAAGCTTTCTTT.

The chain joins TRBV6-6 to TRBJ2-7; TRBD1 aligns across 8 bases. Germline values: CDR1 MNHNY, CDR2 SVGAGI (reference sequence). This CDR3 spans 16 amino acids. Trimming cost V 6 bases and J 3 bases; bases outside gene matches: 13. CDR3 in amino acids: CASSDQGAPTGYEQYV. DNA for the CDR3: TGTGCCAGCAGCGACCAGGGGGCACCAACAGGCTACGAGCAGTACGTC.

The chain uses TRBV28 and TRBJ1-2; tentatively, D is TRBD1 (6 bases). The CDR3 runs to 13 residues. Germline loops: CDR1 MDHEN, CDR2 SYDVKM. The V gene lost 6 bases and the J gene lost 4 bases, with 12 bases spanning the gap. The CDR3 here is CASSRDRIYGYTF. The CDR3 DNA is TGTGCCAGCAGCCGAGACAGGATCTATGGCTACACCTTC.

The chain recombines TRBV7-6 with TRBJ1-2; D ambiguous. The V gene lost 1 base and the J gene lost 4 bases, with 10 bases spanning the gap. The CDR3 covers 14 residues. Germline values: CDR1 SGHVS, CDR2 FNYEAQ. The CDR3 protein is CASSLDGSVYGYTF. The CDR3 DNA reads TGTGCCAGCAGCTTAGATGGCAGTGTCTATGGCTACACCTTC.

The rearrangement uses TRBV7-2 and TRBJ2-5, with D maybe TRBD2 (7 bases). The V gene's germline CDR1 is SGHTA and CDR2 FQGNSA. The germline V and J ends were trimmed by 5 bases and 4 bases, with 17 bases remaining between them. The CDR3 is 15 amino acids. The CDR3 DNA follows: TGTGCCAGCAGCCCCGACGGGGGGCGTTCAGAGACCCAGTACTTC. Encoded protein: CASSPDGGRSETQYF.

The V gene is TRBV30, the J gene TRBJ1-3; D uncertain. The CDR3 length is 15 residues. V was pared by 2 bases and J by 0 bases, with 11 bases between. CDR1 and CDR2 (germline): GTSNPN, SVGIG (reference sequence). The CDR3 sequence is CAWSPRSRSGNTIYF. DNA of the CDR3: TGTGCCTGGAGTCCTAGGAGCCGCTCTGGAAACACCATATATTTT.

This clone was seen only once. V usage is TRBV6-5 and J usage is TRBJ1-1; 10 positions match TRBD1. The CDR3 runs to 15 residues. Germline values: CDR1 MNHEY, CDR2 SVGAGI. The J segment lost 11 bases and the V segment lost 2 bases, leaving 11 bases of the junction unmatched. The CDR3: CASSYTGQGESWAFF. Here the CDR3 DNA reads TGTGCCAGCAGTTACACTGGACAGGGGGAAAGTTGGGCTTTCTTT.

This clone is a singleton in its sample. The J gene is TRBJ2-7, the V gene TRBV18; D possibly corresponds to TRBD2 (5 bases). The CDR3 spans 17 residues. Germline lookup yields CDR1 KGHSH and CDR2 LQKENI. Trimming shortened V by 3 bases and J by 1 base, and 19 bases separated the two germline ends. The CDR3 protein is CASSPTSGSQGSYEQYF. The CDR3 DNA follows: TGTGCCAGCTCACCGACGAGCGGCAGCCAAGGTTCCTACGAGCAGTACTTC.

The V call is TRBV6-7, the J call TRBJ1-2; 8 bases align to TRBD1. TRBV6-7 is an ORF, with its function uncertain. CDR3 size: 16 residues. V shed 7 bases, J shed 3 bases, and the junction held 13 bases outside the gene matches. The CDR3 DNA reads TGTGCCAGCACCCGTGGAGGAGGCAGGGGGCACTATGGCTACACCTTC. Translated: CASTRGGGRGHYGYTF.

The chain couples TRBV2 to TRBJ2-5; TRBD2 aligns across 9 bases. The CDR3 runs to 15 residues. The V gene end was trimmed by 6 bases and the J gene end by 3 bases; junction bases not matched to a gene: 8. Per the germline V gene, CDR1 is SNHLY and CDR2 is FYNNEI. In DNA, the CDR3 is TGTGCCAGCAGGTCGGCGGGAGGGGATAAAGAGACCCAGTACTTC. This translates into CASRSAGGDKETQYF.

The V and J genes are TRBV9 and TRBJ2-5; 9 positions match TRBD1. V trimming: 1 base; J trimming: 2 bases; junction bases outside the gene matches: 9. This CDR3 has 17 residues. CDR1 and CDR2 from the germline V gene are SGDLS and YYNGEE. The CDR3 sequence is CASSVPRTGAGQETQYF. The CDR3 DNA reads as TGTGCCAGCAGCGTACCCCGGACAGGGGCCGGACAAGAGACCCAGTACTTC.

This clone was observed a handful of times. The chain links TRBV6-1 to TRBJ1-2, with D possibly matching TRBD1 (6 bases). CDR3 length: 15 residues. From germline, CDR1 is MNHNS and CDR2 SASEGT. The V gene lost 7 bases and the J gene lost 5 bases, with 20 bases spanning the gap. CDR3 protein: CASTQQGMSRYGYTF. CDR3 nucleotides: TGTGCCAGCACTCAACAGGGTATGAGTAGGTATGGCTACACCTTC.

The rearrangement joins TRBV27 to TRBJ1-4, with TRBD1 as a possible D gene (6 bases). CDR1 and CDR2 (germline): MNHEY, SMNVEV (reference sequence). V was shortened by 6 bases and J by 8 bases, with 16 bases between the two germline ends. The CDR3 covers 14 residues. CDR3 amino acids: CASRAAGVGEKLFF. The CDR3 DNA reads as TGTGCCAGCAGAGCCGCAGGGGTAGGGGAAAAACTGTTTTTT. The full variable domain, its missing parts supplied by reference TRBV27 and TRBJ1-4, is EAQVTQNPRYLITVTGKKLTVTCSQNMNHEYMSWYRQDPGLGLRQIYYSMNVEVTDKGDVPEGYKVSRKEKRNFPLILESPSPNQTSLYFCASRAAGVGEKLFFGSGTQLSVL.

V usage is TRBV7-2 and J usage is TRBJ2-7, with 10 nucleotides matching TRBD1. Germline V gives CDR1 SGHTA, CDR2 FQGNSA. The CDR3 totals 15 residues. V lost 7 bases and J lost 3; bases outside the gene matches: 9. The DNA for the CDR3 is TGTGCCAGCACCCCACTCTGGGACAGGGGCTACGAGCAGTACTTC. Encoded protein: CASTPLWDRGYEQYF.

This clone was seen a handful of times. V is TRBV30 and J is TRBJ1-1, with D unclear. V gave up 8 bases and J gave up 0 bases, with 13 bases separating them. The CDR3 is 13 residues long. In germline, CDR1 is GTSNPN, CDR2 SVGIG (reference sequence). DNA for the CDR3: TGTGCCGCTACGCCGGGGTTGAACACTGAAGCTTTCTTT. The encoded protein is CAATPGLNTEAFF. Drawing the rest from reference TRBV30 and TRBJ1-1, the complete variable domain is SQTIHQWPATLVQPVGSPLSLECTVEGTSNPNLYWYRQAAGRGLQLLFYSVGIGQISSEVPQNLSASRPQDRQFILSSKKLLLSDSGFYLCAATPGLNTEAFFGQGTRLTVV.

In DNA form, the CDR3 reads TGTGCCAGCAGCTCTTCTGGCACTGAAGCTTTCTTT. It yields the protein CASSSSGTEAFF. The chain links TRBV5-4 to TRBJ1-1; D uncertain. CDR1 SGHNT and CDR2 YYREEE come from the germline V gene (reference sequence). With 3 bases removed from V and 4 bases from J, the gap between germline ends came to 7 bases. The CDR3 runs 12 residues.

The genes are TRBV12-5 and TRBJ2-1; TRBD2 matches 10 bases. This CDR3 spans 17 amino acids. With V trimmed by 2 bases and J by 1 base, 5 bases remained unmatched. CDR1 and CDR2 from the germline V gene are LGHNT and FRNRAP. CDR3 bases: TGTGCTAGTGGTTTGACCCGGACTAGCGGATCCTACAATGAGCAGTTCTTC. This gives the protein CASGLTRTSGSYNEQFF.

This chain joins TRBV4-3 and TRBJ1-1; 7 nucleotides agree with TRBD1. Germline trimming cut 4 bases from V and 0 bases from J; bases unmatched to any gene: 5. The V gene's germline CDR1 is LGHNA and CDR2 YSLEER. CDR3 length: 15 residues. The CDR3 here is CASSRGQFLNTEAFF. CDR3 DNA sequence: TGCGCCAGCAGCCGGGGACAGTTTTTGAACACTGAAGCTTTCTTT.

This rearrangement joins TRBV25-1 to TRBJ1-4; D might be TRBD1 (5 bases). CDR1 is MGHDK and CDR2 is SYGVNS in the germline V gene. The CDR3 is made up of 16 amino acids. V was cut by 3 bases and J by 7 bases, with 18 bases left in between. The CDR3 is CASSDPVQETGEKLFF. The CDR3 region has the DNA TGTGCCAGCAGTGACCCTGTACAGGAGACGGGTGAAAAACTGTTTTTT.

The chain uses TRBV2 and TRBJ2-2; the match to TRBD2 covers 11 bases. Germline V CDR1 and CDR2: SNHLY, FYNNEI. The CDR3 consists of 15 residues. Trimming took 8 bases from V and 7 from J; bases not matched to a gene: 9. CDR3 nucleotides: TGTGCCAGCGGCCAGACTAGCGGGGCCCGCGGGGAGCTGTTTTTT. It specifies CASGQTSGARGELFF.

The chain links TRBV23-1 to TRBJ1-4; a weak D match, TRBD1 (5 bases). TRBV23-1 is known as an ORF, though its function is uncertain. CDR3 size: 16 residues. With 0 bases removed from V and 4 bases from J, the gap between germline ends came to 12 bases. This CDR3 reads CASSQSGRQLNEKLFF. The CDR3, as DNA: TGCGCCAGCAGTCAATCCGGAAGACAGCTTAATGAAAAACTGTTTTTT.

V gene TRBV30 combines with J gene TRBJ2-5; D assignment may be TRBD1 or TRBD2 (5 bases each). V lost 2 bases to trimming and J lost 5 bases, with 21 bases between them. The CDR3 has 16 residues. Per germline, CDR1 GTSNPN and CDR2 SVGIG (reference sequence). CDR3 in DNA: TGTGCCTGGAGTCCAGTGTATATGGGGGTTTCTGAGACCCAGTACTTC. Amino acids: CAWSPVYMGVSETQYF.

V and J are TRBV5-8 and TRBJ2-6, with D possibly matching TRBD1 (6 bases). Trimming cost V 0 bases and J 0 bases, with 10 bases left between them. This CDR3 comprises 17 residues. Germline V gives CDR1 SGHTS, CDR2 YDEGEE. The CDR3 sequence: CASSLGQVFSGANVLTF. DNA of the CDR3: TGTGCCAGCAGCTTGGGACAGGTCTTCTCTGGGGCCAACGTCCTGACTTTC. The variable domain in full, completed from reference TRBV5-8 and TRBJ2-6, reads EAGVTQSPTHLIKTRGQQATLRCSPISGHTSVYWYQQALGLGLQFLLWYDEGEERNRGNFPPRFSGRQFPNYSSELNVNALELEDSALYLCASSLGQVFSGANVLTFGAGSRLTVL.

The genes are TRBV7-6 and TRBJ2-5; no clear D gene. Germline CDR1 SGHVS, CDR2 FNYEAQ. The V and J ends lost 5 bases and 5 bases respectively, with 9 bases between them. The CDR3 sequence is 12 residues long. The CDR3 DNA reads TGTGCCAGCAGCCACGGAGACGAGACCCAGTACTTC. It is translated as CASSHGDETQYF.

V and J are TRBV11-2 and TRBJ1-2, with a possible D match to TRBD1 (5 bases). The CDR3 covers 14 residues. Germline CDR1 reads SGHAT; CDR2 reads FQNNGV. V was pared by 5 bases and J by 4 bases, with 14 bases between. CDR3 loop: CASSVDGGSYGYTF. CDR3 in DNA: TGTGCCAGCAGCGTTGACGGGGGTAGCTATGGCTACACCTTC.

This clone was detected once. The chain has TRBV6-5 and TRBJ2-3; 9 bases are a match to TRBD2. CDR3 length: 13 amino acids. With 8 bases clipped from V and 3 bases from J, the junction kept 3 bases outside the gene matches. CDR1 is MNHEY, CDR2 SVGAGI, per germline. The CDR3 loop reads CASRAGGTDTQYF. The CDR3 coding sequence is TGTGCCAGCCGAGCGGGGGGTACAGATACGCAGTATTTT.

J is TRBJ2-7 and V is TRBV7-9; 9 bases map to TRBD1. CDR1 is SEHNR and CDR2 is FQNEAQ in the germline V gene (reference sequence). CDR3 size: 15 residues. V lost 5 bases to trimming and J lost 3 bases; unmatched junction nucleotides: 8. The CDR3 nucleotides read TGTGCCAGCAGCGCCGGACAGGGGAAGTTCTACGAGCAGTACTTC. Translating it yields CASSAGQGKFYEQYF. Variable domain in full (rest from reference TRBV7-9 and TRBJ2-7): DTGVSQNPRHKITKRGQNVTFRCDPISEHNRLYWYRQTLGQGPEFLTYFQNEAQLEKSRLLSDRFSAERPKGSFSTLEIQRTEQGDSAMYLCASSAGQGKFYEQYFGPGTRLTVT.

J is TRBJ2-7 and V is TRBV18; D gene unclear. The V gene's germline CDR1 is KGHSH and CDR2 LQKENI. This CDR3 comprises 13 residues. Between the trimmed V and J ends, which lost 1 base and 7 bases, there was a span of 11 bases. CDR3 sequence (DNA): TGTGCCAGCTCACCACTAGCCGTTGGGGAGCAGTACTTC. This encodes CASSPLAVGEQYF.